This passage covers 5 T cell receptor beta chains from one sample sequenced in a study of T-cell memory formation after mild COVID-19 (dated by TCRdb to about 2021). The method behind the library was 5' RACE. The sequencer was an Illumina NovaSeq 6000. Using fastp at Q25 and MiXCR, TCRdb reprocessed the public reads and kept productive beta chains. Each CDR3 protein gets just one entry, which takes the most common genes and DNA from the rows behind it. The sample contains about 360,000 distinct CDR3 sequences, approximately 12% of them found a single time. The ten largest clonotypes hold 20% to 25% of the sample. Sequenced sample: PBMCs or a T cell subset sorted from them (not recorded which). Every receptor here comes from a man between 18 and 29 years old who had mild COVID-19 (a few samples of this study predate the infection). The sample titles of this study are shuffled in the database, so cell type and time point are left out; the donor was told from shared clones.

This clonotype was detected only a few times. The chain couples TRBV10-3 to TRBJ1-1; unclear D gene. The CDR3 is 13 amino acids. With 6 bases removed from V and 4 bases from J, the gap between germline ends came to 12 bases. Germline assignment: CDR1 ENHRY and CDR2 SYGVKD. CDR3 nucleotides: TGTGCCATCAGCCTCACGTCCCCCACTGAAGCTTTCTTT. This gives the protein CAISLTSPTEAFF.

In this sample, this clonotype turned up a few times. The V and J genes are TRBV6-5 and TRBJ1-6; no clear D gene. CDR1 and CDR2 from the germline V gene are MNHEY and SVGAGI. V lost 0 bases, J lost 4 bases, and 13 bases lay in between. The CDR3 sequence is 17 residues long. The CDR3 here is CASSYSDVPAYNSPLHF. In DNA, the CDR3 is TGTGCCAGCAGTTACTCGGACGTTCCCGCTTATAATTCACCCCTCCACTTT.

The chain couples TRBV5-1 to TRBJ2-4, with D perhaps matching TRBD1 (5 bases). The V gene lost 7 bases and the J gene lost 7 bases, with 6 bases spanning the gap. CDR3 length: 10 amino acids. Germline V gives CDR1 SGHRS, CDR2 YFSETQ. The CDR3 DNA sequence: TGCGCCAGCTCAGGGAACATTCAGTACTTC. It yields the protein CASSGNIQYF.

This clonotype was seen a few times. The J gene is TRBJ2-1, the V gene TRBV7-2; D call uncertain. V was shortened by 0 bases and J by 8 bases, with 11 bases between the two germline ends. The CDR3 extends over 14 amino acids. In germline, CDR1 is SGHTA, CDR2 FQGNSA. CDR3: CASSLARGGDEQFF. The CDR3 region has the DNA TGTGCCAGCAGCTTAGCTCGTGGTGGCGATGAGCAGTTCTTC.

This clonotype was seen a handful of times. The chain combines TRBV7-8 with TRBJ1-5; D perhaps matches TRBD1 (6 bases). The CDR3 covers 15 residues. Trimming removed 2 bases at V and 4 bases at J, with 12 bases between. From germline, CDR1 is SGHVS and CDR2 FQNEAQ. CDR3 amino acids: CASSLMGAQNQPQHF. Here the CDR3 DNA reads TGTGCCAGCAGCTTAATGGGGGCGCAGAATCAGCCCCAGCATTTT. Full variable domain (outside the CDR3, taken from reference TRBV7-8 and TRBJ1-5): GAGVSQSPRYKVAKRGQDVALRCDPISGHVSLFWYQQALGQGPEFLTYFQNEAQLDKSGLPSDRFFAERPEGSVSTLKIQRTQQEDSAVYLCASSLMGAQNQPQHFGDGTRLSIL.